These 14 T cell receptor beta chains originate from one sample sequenced in a study of regulatory and conventional T cells in RAG deficiency. Genomic DNA came from blood conventional CD4+ T cells gated CD25-low CD127-high. TCRdb keeps only in-frame clones here, not all; method: immunoSEQ multiplex PCR. Of more than 40,000 clones listed, approximately 90% are singletons. This sample also belongs to another study, concerning regulatory T cells. That paper adds: The PCR used 52 TRBV and 13 TRBJ primers.

The specimen sequenced was CD4+ effector T cells sorted from blood. The receptor set was obtained from a human donor in good health.

The chain combines TRBV5-1 with TRBJ1-3, with TRBD1 matching over 9 bases. CDR1 and CDR2 (germline): SGHRS, YFSETQ. This CDR3 has 16 residues. Trimming at V came to 0 bases and at J to 5 bases, leaving 6 bases not matched to a gene. The DNA of the CDR3 is TGCGCCAGCAGCTTGGCGGGGACAGGGACGAGAAACACCATATATTTT. Its translation: CASSLAGTGTRNTIYF.

The chain links TRBV7-9 to TRBJ2-1, with TRBD2 matching 9 bases. The germline V gene has CDR1 SEHNR and CDR2 FQNEAQ (reference sequence). This CDR3 has 16 residues. Trimming removed 1 base from V and 4 bases from J; junction bases left unmatched: 5. In DNA form, the CDR3 reads TGTGCCAGCAGCTTAGAGGGGACTAGCAGATACAATGAGCAGTTCTTC. Its translation is CASSLEGTSRYNEQFF.

The genes are TRBV4-1 and TRBJ2-4; 7 bases fit TRBD2. CDR3 length: 15 residues. J lost 7 bases, V lost 4 bases, and 10 bases had no gene match. The V gene's germline CDR1 is MGHRA and CDR2 YSYEKL. Written as DNA, the CDR3 is TGCGCCAGCAGCCTCGGACTAGAGAGAGGTAACATTCAGTACTTC. It codes for CASSLGLERGNIQYF.

V gene TRBV5-8 combines with J gene TRBJ1-1; TRBD1 aligns across 7 bases. Germline lookup yields CDR1 SGHTS and CDR2 YDEGEE. V shed 0 bases and J 1 base; nucleotides not matched to a gene: 3. The CDR3 loop spans 15 amino acids. The CDR3 coding sequence is TGTGCCAGCAGCTTGGGACAGGGAGCGAACACTGAAGCTTTCTTT. Translating it yields CASSLGQGANTEAFF.

J is TRBJ2-2 and V is TRBV25-1, with 9 bases fitting TRBD2. Germline V gene data show CDR1 as MGHDK and CDR2 as SYGVNS. There are 13 residues in the CDR3. The J segment lost 6 bases and the V segment lost 5 bases, leaving 1 base of the junction unmatched. CDR3 residues: CASSTSGPGELFF. DNA of the CDR3: TGTGCCAGCAGTACTAGCGGGCCCGGGGAGCTGTTTTTT.

This clone occurred once. CDR3 coding DNA: TGTGCCAGCAGCCCAGGGGGAGCAGATAGCAATCAGCCCCAGCATTTT. It specifies CASSPGGADSNQPQHF. The chain links TRBV7-8 to TRBJ1-5; 7 bases agree with TRBD1. The germline V gene encodes CDR1 SGHVS and CDR2 FQNEAQ. The CDR3 is 16 amino acids. V gave up 5 bases and J gave up 0 bases; unmatched junction bases: 7.

This clone was picked up a small number of times. This chain connects TRBV10-3 to TRBJ2-2, with 7 positions matching TRBD2. V dropped 5 bases and J dropped 3; count of bases not matched to a gene: 9. Germline assignment: CDR1 ENHRY and CDR2 SYGVKD. The CDR3 runs to 16 residues. As DNA, the CDR3 is TGTGCCATCAGTCCTGACAGCGGGACGTACACCGGGGAGCTGTTTTTT. Translated: CAISPDSGTYTGELFF.

The rearrangement joins TRBV7-6 to TRBJ2-3; D is ambiguous. This CDR3 is built from 13 residues. Trimming shortened V by 4 bases and J by 2 bases, and 7 bases separated the two germline ends. The germline V gene has CDR1 SGHVS and CDR2 FNYEAQ. The chain's CDR3 is CASSSPPTDTQYF. The CDR3 DNA reads TGTGCCAGCAGCTCCCCCCCCACAGATACGCAGTATTTT.

V usage is TRBV19 and J usage is TRBJ1-5, with D possibly TRBD1 on 5 matching bases. The CDR3 spans 15 residues. V was trimmed by 1 base and J by 2 bases, leaving 9 bases between them. CDR1 is LNHDA, CDR2 SQIVND, per germline (reference sequence). CDR3 DNA sequence: TGTGCCAGTAGTATAGGAGGGGAAGGCAATCAGCCCCAGCATTTT. Amino acids: CASSIGGEGNQPQHF.

The chain uses TRBV7-9 and TRBJ2-7; 8 nucleotides agree with TRBD1. After removal of 6 bases from V and 5 bases from J, the junction contained 18 bases not matched to a gene. The germline gives CDR1 SEHNR, CDR2 FQNEAQ (reference sequence). This CDR3 has 17 residues. The CDR3 sequence is CASRATGTGRLGNEQYF. The CDR3, as DNA: TGTGCCAGCAGAGCAACCGGGACAGGTCGTCTTGGGAACGAGCAGTACTTC.

This clone showed up just a few times. This chain's CDR3 is CASSSQGDGYEKLFF. The CDR3 coding sequence is TGTGCCAGCAGCTCCCAGGGGGATGGTTATGAAAAACTGTTTTTT. The genes are TRBV5-8 and TRBJ1-4; TRBD1 matches 7 bases. Per germline, CDR1 SGHTS and CDR2 YDEGEE. Unmatched junction bases numbered 8, after V lost 3 bases and J lost 6 bases. The CDR3 extends over 15 amino acids. The complete variable domain, with remaining parts taken from reference TRBV5-8 and TRBJ1-4, reads EAGVTQSPTHLIKTRGQQATLRCSPISGHTSVYWYQQALGLGLQFLLWYDEGEERNRGNFPPRFSGRQFPNYSSELNVNALELEDSALYLCASSSQGDGYEKLFFGSGTQLSVL.

J is TRBJ2-2 and V is TRBV9; 10 nucleotides match TRBD2. V trimming: 3 bases; J trimming: 5 bases; junction bases outside the gene matches: 4. This CDR3 region has 15 residues. Looked up from germline, CDR1 is SGDLS and CDR2 is YYNGEE. The CDR3 here is CASSGPSGRTGELFF. CDR3 DNA: TGTGCCAGCAGCGGGCCTAGCGGGAGAACCGGGGAGCTGTTTTTT.

The gene calls are TRBV7-3 and TRBJ2-1, with 8 bases lining up with TRBD1. J lost 7 bases, V lost 5 bases, and 16 bases had no gene match. The germline gives CDR1 SGHTA, CDR2 FQGTGA. The CDR3 consists of 17 residues. The CDR3 coding sequence is TGTGCCAGCAGCCGAGACCCCCGAGGACAGGGTCGGAATGAGCAGTTCTTC. Translated, it gives CASSRDPRGQGRNEQFF.

This sequence joins TRBV29-1 and TRBJ2-5, with D possibly TRBD1 on 7 matching bases. V lost 3 bases and J lost 2, with 10 bases in between. Germline V gene data show CDR1 as SQVTM and CDR2 as ANQGSEA. CDR3 size: 13 residues. The CDR3 loop reads CSVDSGGQETQYF. The DNA for the CDR3 is TGCAGCGTTGATTCAGGGGGGCAAGAGACCCAGTACTTC.